Following are 22 T cell receptor beta chains from one sample sequenced in a study of T cells in Graves' hyperthyroidism and ophthalmopathy. RNA transcripts served as the template for amplifying TCR beta CDR3 regions. Primed by the HTBI set, a first-round RT-PCR was run on the TCR CDR3. TCRdb reprocessed the multiplex PCR reads via MiXCR and lists one record per CDR3 protein. This sample has a few hundred thousand distinct CDR3 sequences, with 12% to 15% found just once. The sequenced material came from blood. Receptors were obtained from a woman aged 40 to 49 with Graves' hyperthyroidism.

This clonotype has a count of ten or more. The CDR3 loop is CASSLGSAGGTNEQFF. The CDR3 DNA reads as TGTGCCAGCAGCTTGGGATCGGCGGGGGGGACAAATGAGCAGTTCTTC. This chain joins TRBV7-9 and TRBJ2-1, with 9 bases identical to TRBD2. The length of the CDR3 is 16 residues. The J segment lost 7 bases and the V segment lost 3 bases, leaving 10 bases of the junction unmatched. Germline loops: CDR1 SEHNR, CDR2 FQNEAQ (reference sequence).

J is TRBJ2-7 and V is TRBV4-1; no definite D call. The CDR3 extends over 15 amino acids. V lost 5 bases, J lost 0 bases, and 14 bases lay in between. Germline assignment: CDR1 MGHRA and CDR2 YSYEKL. The chain's CDR3 is CASSSDKAVSYEQYF. CDR3 coding DNA: TGCGCCAGCAGCTCCGACAAGGCCGTCTCCTACGAGCAGTACTTC.

The chain couples TRBV4-1 to TRBJ2-5, with unresolved D. Trimming took 0 bases from V and 5 from J, leaving 10 bases between them. The CDR3 consists of 14 residues. Germline V gives CDR1 MGHRA, CDR2 YSYEKL. The CDR3 sequence is CASSQEWSRETQYF. The CDR3 region has the DNA TGCGCCAGCAGCCAAGAATGGAGTCGGGAGACCCAGTACTTC.

This clonotype was detected a few times. J is TRBJ1-5 and V is TRBV3-1; 7 bases are a match to TRBD1. Trimming removed 1 base from V and 4 bases from J; junction bases left unmatched: 4. There are 15 residues in the CDR3. Germline assignment: CDR1 LGHDT and CDR2 YNNKEL (reference sequence). CDR3 DNA sequence: TGTGCCAGCAGCCAAGGGGGACAGCCGAATCAGCCCCAGCATTTT. Translating gives CASSQGGQPNQPQHF.

The rearrangement links TRBV4-2 to TRBJ2-1; 7 bases align to TRBD2. V was pared by 0 bases and J by 0 bases, with 14 bases of the junction left unmatched. Germline CDR1 LGHNA, CDR2 YNFKEQ. CDR3 length: 20 amino acids. For the CDR3, the DNA is TGTGCCAGCAGCCAAGATAGGCCAGTAAGCGGGATGAGCTCCTACAATGAGCAGTTCTTC. Translation gives CASSQDRPVSGMSSYNEQFF.

This clonotype was counted ten times or more. Here the CDR3 DNA reads TGCAGCGTTCATCAGGGGGGAACTGAAGCTTTCTTT. This codes for CSVHQGGTEAFF. This chain joins TRBV29-1 and TRBJ1-1; the match to TRBD1 covers 7 bases. V lost 5 bases, J lost 5 bases, and 5 bases stayed unmatched. Germline V CDR1 and CDR2: SQVTM, ANQGSEA. The CDR3 sequence is 12 residues long.

V gene TRBV10-2 combines with J gene TRBJ2-7; possible D gene TRBD2, 6 bases. The CDR3 sequence is 14 residues long. The V end was cut by 11 bases, the J end by 0 bases, with 17 bases between. The V gene's germline CDR1 is WSHSY and CDR2 SAAADI. The CDR3 bases are TGCGCCGGCACGTCGGGGGAGAGCTCCTACGAGCAGTACTTC. Translation gives CAGTSGESSYEQYF.

The V call is TRBV10-3, the J call TRBJ2-1; D not certain. Deletions cut 0 bases from V and 5 bases from J, with 11 bases between. The CDR3 consists of 15 residues. Germline V gene sequence: CDR1 ENHRY, CDR2 SYGVKD. The CDR3 sequence: CAISESFQANNEQFF. The CDR3, as DNA: TGTGCCATCAGTGAGTCTTTTCAGGCGAACAATGAGCAGTTCTTC.

This clonotype was picked up many times. The V gene is TRBV6-1, the J gene TRBJ1-1; weak D call: TRBD1 (5 bases). Trimming took off 5 bases at V and 6 bases at J, with 13 bases between the two ends. The CDR3 runs to 13 residues. Per germline, CDR1 MNHNS and CDR2 SASEGT. The CDR3 loop is CASSSGLASEAFF. CDR3 nucleotides: TGTGCCAGCAGTTCGGGGCTGGCCTCTGAAGCTTTCTTT.

As regards this clonotype: Possible read error: a much larger clone is one base away. The gene calls are TRBV24-1 and TRBJ2-3, with D possibly TRBD1 on 5 matching bases. The CDR3 length is 16 residues. V gave up 2 bases and J gave up 0 bases, with 11 bases separating them. CDR1 is KGHDR and CDR2 is SFDVKD in the germline V gene. CDR3 sequence (DNA): TGTGCCACCAGTGATTGGGGCCATACAAGCACAGATACGCAGTATTTT. Protein sequence: CATSDWGHTSTDTQYF.

This clonotype was counted between two and nine times. The chain is built from TRBV2 and TRBJ2-5; 8 bases agree with TRBD2. Germline V gives CDR1 SNHLY, CDR2 FYNNEI. V lost 1 base to trimming and J lost 4 bases; unmatched junction nucleotides: 5. The CDR3 sequence is 15 residues long. CDR3 amino acids: CASSEDWSGGETQYF. The CDR3 DNA sequence: TGTGCCAGCAGTGAAGATTGGAGCGGGGGAGAGACCCAGTACTTC.

This clonotype was recorded at least ten times. V usage is TRBV11-2 and J usage is TRBJ2-1, with 10 bases identical to TRBD2. J was trimmed by 6 bases and V by 2 bases; bases with no gene match: 10. Germline loops: CDR1 SGHAT, CDR2 FQNNGV. The CDR3 extends over 17 amino acids. The chain's CDR3 is CASSLSRLAGAGNEQFF. The CDR3 coding sequence is TGTGCCAGCAGCTTAAGCCGGCTAGCGGGAGCAGGCAATGAGCAGTTCTTC. The complete variable domain, with remaining parts taken from reference TRBV11-2 and TRBJ2-1, reads EAGVAQSPRYKIIEKRQSVAFWCNPISGHATLYWYQQILGQGPKLLIQFQNNGVVDDSQLPKDRFSAERLKGVDSTLKIQPAKLEDSAVYLCASSLSRLAGAGNEQFFGPGTRLTVL.

The chain employs TRBV15 and TRBJ2-7; 11 nucleotides match TRBD1. This CDR3 has 14 amino acids. V lost 5 bases and J lost 2; bases outside the gene matches: 2. In germline, CDR1 is LNHNV, CDR2 YYDKDF (reference sequence). The DNA of the CDR3 is TGTGCCACCAGCGTGGGACAGGGGGCCTACGAGCAGTACTTC. Its translation: CATSVGQGAYEQYF.

This clonotype appeared many times. V and J are TRBV3-1 and TRBJ2-3; no reliable D call. V dropped 3 bases and J dropped 5 bases, with 6 bases sitting between them. CDR1 is LGHDT, CDR2 YNNKEL, per germline (reference sequence). The CDR3 runs 12 residues. The CDR3 spells CASSHSGDTQYF. DNA for the CDR3: TGTGCCAGCAGCCATTCGGGAGATACGCAGTATTTT.

This clonotype was seen a handful of times. A read error may explain this, as a much larger clone is one base away. This chain connects TRBV20-1 to TRBJ2-7; 7 bases align to TRBD2. There are 16 residues in the CDR3. Losses at the gene ends were 0 bases for V and 0 bases for J; bases not matched to a gene: 8. The germline V gene encodes CDR1 DFQATT and CDR2 SNEGSKA (reference sequence). CDR3: CSARDVISGYSYEQYF. The DNA of the CDR3 is TGCAGTGCTAGAGATGTGATTAGCGGGTACTCCTACGAGCAGTACTTC.

The chain is built from TRBV19 and TRBJ1-1; D remains ambiguous. The V gene lost 3 bases and the J gene lost 2 bases, with 10 bases spanning the gap. Germline-derived CDR1 and CDR2 are LNHDA and SQIVND (reference sequence). The CDR3 runs to 14 residues. This CDR3 reads CASSIRSSNTEAFF. In DNA form, the CDR3 reads TGTGCCAGTAGTATCAGGTCTTCAAACACTGAAGCTTTCTTT.

This clonotype appeared many times. The genes are TRBV20-1 and TRBJ2-1; D may be TRBD2 (6 bases). The V gene's germline CDR1 is DFQATT and CDR2 SNEGSKA (reference sequence). The CDR3 has 16 amino acids. Between the trimmed V and J ends, which lost 0 bases and 7 bases, there was a span of 19 bases. CDR3 sequence: CSARDWGVNIGNEQFF. In DNA form, the CDR3 reads TGCAGTGCTAGAGATTGGGGGGTTAATATTGGGAATGAGCAGTTCTTC.

This clonotype was found many times. The V call is TRBV7-8, the J call TRBJ1-4; D might be TRBD1 (6 bases). CDR1 is SGHVS and CDR2 is FQNEAQ in the germline V gene. V lost 2 bases to trimming and J lost 5 bases, with 12 bases between them. This CDR3 has 15 residues. The DNA for the CDR3 is TGTGCCAGCAGCTTACAGGAACAGGGAAATGAAAAACTGTTTTTT. Protein sequence: CASSLQEQGNEKLFF.

This CDR3 is CASSDSSGPQHF. CDR3 coding DNA: TGTGCCAGCAGTGATTCAAGTGGGCCCCAGCATTTT. The rearrangement joins TRBV2 to TRBJ1-5, with D hard to call. Trimming stripped 3 bases from V and 9 bases from J, with 9 bases between. The CDR3 spans 12 residues. Per germline, CDR1 SNHLY and CDR2 FYNNEI.

This clonotype was picked up many times. The chain recombines TRBV18 with TRBJ2-5; tentatively, D is TRBD1 or TRBD2 (5 bases each). Trimming removed 3 bases from V and 5 bases from J, with 10 bases in between. The CDR3 loop spans 13 amino acids. The germline gives CDR1 KGHSH, CDR2 LQKENI. CDR3 in DNA: TGTGCCAGCTCACCGAGGGGATTGGAGACCCAGTACTTC. Its protein is CASSPRGLETQYF. The whole variable domain, remainder taken from reference TRBV18 and TRBJ2-5, is NAGVMQNPRHLVRRRGQEARLRCSPMKGHSHVYWYRQLPEEGLKFMVYLQKENIIDESGMPKERFSAEFPKEGPSILRIQQVVRGDSAAYFCASSPRGLETQYFGPGTRLLVL.

This clonotype was counted many times. The J gene is TRBJ2-7, the V gene TRBV5-1; 9 nucleotides align to TRBD1. CDR1 is SGHRS, CDR2 YFSETQ, per germline. This CDR3 comprises 16 residues. The ends lost 1 base at V and 3 bases at J; junction bases unmatched: 8. The CDR3 is CASSLSFPGQGYEQYF. For the CDR3, the DNA is TGCGCCAGCAGCTTGTCGTTTCCGGGACAGGGCTACGAGCAGTACTTC. Together with reference TRBV5-1 and TRBJ2-7, the CDR3 gives the full variable domain: KAGVTQTPRYLIKTRGQQVTLSCSPISGHRSVSWYQQTPGQGLQFLFEYFSETQRNKGNFPGRFSGRQFSNSRSEMNVSTLELGDSALYLCASSLSFPGQGYEQYFGPGTRLTVT.

This clonotype appeared many times. This chain uses TRBV9 with TRBJ1-1; possibly TRBD1 for D (5 bases). Deletions cut 2 bases from V and 5 bases from J, with 22 bases between. The germline gives CDR1 SGDLS, CDR2 YYNGEE. This CDR3 has 17 amino acids. The CDR3 bases are TGTGCCAGCAGCGTTGGGGCCGTCCTATCCGGAGGGACTGAAGCTTTCTTT. Its protein is CASSVGAVLSGGTEAFF.